This note documents a single TCR beta chain sequence. Time point described: baseline, week 1 (first vaccination visit). Treatment reported: pre-vaccination baseline after standard-of-care therapy. The CDR3 is made up of 16 amino acids. The V segment lost 5 bases and the J segment 6 bases; nucleotides outside the gene matches: 9. The germline V gene has CDR1 SGHNT and CDR2 YYREEE (reference sequence). Here immunoSEQ multiplex PCR was the method, and the copy in TCRdb shows in-frame clones only, minus some. The profile covers approximately 70,000 clones, with approximately 79% appearing a single time and roughly 8% taken by the ten largest. The sample is drawn from a study of a mutant IDH1 vaccine in newly diagnosed glioma.

This clonotype originated in a man in his forties or fifties with glioma. This material consisted of PBMCs, taken from a glioma patient treated with radiotherapy, temozolomide or both. The rearrangement links TRBV5-4 to TRBJ2-3, with 13 bases lining up with TRBD2. The CDR3 coding sequence is TGTGCCAGCAGTTCTACTAGCGGGGGGGTATCCGATACGCAGTATTTT. Translation gives CASSSTSGGVSDTQYF.